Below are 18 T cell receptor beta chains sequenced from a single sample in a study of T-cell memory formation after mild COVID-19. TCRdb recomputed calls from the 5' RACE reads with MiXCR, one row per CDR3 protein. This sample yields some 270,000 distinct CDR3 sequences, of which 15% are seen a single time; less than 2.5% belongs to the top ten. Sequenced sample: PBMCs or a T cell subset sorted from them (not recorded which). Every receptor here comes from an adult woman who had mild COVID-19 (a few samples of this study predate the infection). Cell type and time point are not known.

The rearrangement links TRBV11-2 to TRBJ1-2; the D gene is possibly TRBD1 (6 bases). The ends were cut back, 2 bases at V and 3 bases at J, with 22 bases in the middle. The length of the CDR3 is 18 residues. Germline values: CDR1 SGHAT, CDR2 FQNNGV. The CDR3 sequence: CASSLFRGAPRPDYGYTF. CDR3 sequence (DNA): TGTGCCAGCAGCTTATTTCGGGGGGCGCCCCGGCCCGACTATGGCTACACCTTC. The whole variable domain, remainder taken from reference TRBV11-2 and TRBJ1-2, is EAGVAQSPRYKIIEKRQSVAFWCNPISGHATLYWYQQILGQGPKLLIQFQNNGVVDDSQLPKDRFSAERLKGVDSTLKIQPAKLEDSAVYLCASSLFRGAPRPDYGYTFGSGTRLTVV.

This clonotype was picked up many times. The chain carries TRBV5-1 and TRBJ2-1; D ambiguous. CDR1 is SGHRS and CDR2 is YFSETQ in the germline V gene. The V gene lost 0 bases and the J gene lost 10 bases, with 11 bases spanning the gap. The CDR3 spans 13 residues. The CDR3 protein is CASSLGTAGEQFF. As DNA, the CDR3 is TGCGCCAGCAGCTTGGGTACGGCTGGGGAGCAGTTCTTC.

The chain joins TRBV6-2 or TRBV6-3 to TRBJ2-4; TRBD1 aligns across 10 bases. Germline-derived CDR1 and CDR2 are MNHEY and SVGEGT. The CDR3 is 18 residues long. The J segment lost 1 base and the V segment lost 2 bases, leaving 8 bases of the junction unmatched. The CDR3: CASSYDATGGPAKNIQYF. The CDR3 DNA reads TGTGCCAGCAGTTACGATGCGACAGGGGGCCCGGCCAAAAACATTCAGTACTTC.

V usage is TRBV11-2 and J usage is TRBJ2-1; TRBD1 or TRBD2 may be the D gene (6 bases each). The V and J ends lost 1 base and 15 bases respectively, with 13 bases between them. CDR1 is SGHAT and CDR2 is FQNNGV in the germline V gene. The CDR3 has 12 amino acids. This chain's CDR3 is CASSLAGDTGFF. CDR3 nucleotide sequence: TGTGCCAGCAGCTTAGCGGGGGACACGGGGTTCTTC. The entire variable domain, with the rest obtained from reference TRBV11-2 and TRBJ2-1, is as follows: EAGVAQSPRYKIIEKRQSVAFWCNPISGHATLYWYQQILGQGPKLLIQFQNNGVVDDSQLPKDRFSAERLKGVDSTLKIQPAKLEDSAVYLCASSLAGDTGFFGPGTRLTVL.

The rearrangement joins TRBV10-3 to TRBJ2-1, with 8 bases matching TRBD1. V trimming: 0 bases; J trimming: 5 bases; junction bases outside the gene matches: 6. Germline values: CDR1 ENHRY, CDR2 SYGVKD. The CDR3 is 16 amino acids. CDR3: CAISESQGVRDNEQFF. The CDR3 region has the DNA TGTGCCATCAGTGAGTCACAGGGGGTCCGAGACAATGAGCAGTTCTTC.

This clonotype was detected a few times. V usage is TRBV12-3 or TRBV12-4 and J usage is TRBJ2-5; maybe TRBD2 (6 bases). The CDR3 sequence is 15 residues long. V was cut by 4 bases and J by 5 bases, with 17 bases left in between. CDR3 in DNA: TGTGCCAGCAGTTCAGCCGGGACTGCCAGCGAGACCCAGTACTTC. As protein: CASSSAGTASETQYF.

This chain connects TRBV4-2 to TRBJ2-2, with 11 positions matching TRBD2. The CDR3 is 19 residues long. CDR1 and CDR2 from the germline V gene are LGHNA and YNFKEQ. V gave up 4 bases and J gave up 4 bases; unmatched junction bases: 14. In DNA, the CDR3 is TGTGCCAGCAGCCGCGAAAATAGACTAGCGGGAACGTCCACCGGGGAGCTGTTTTTT. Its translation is CASSRENRLAGTSTGELFF.

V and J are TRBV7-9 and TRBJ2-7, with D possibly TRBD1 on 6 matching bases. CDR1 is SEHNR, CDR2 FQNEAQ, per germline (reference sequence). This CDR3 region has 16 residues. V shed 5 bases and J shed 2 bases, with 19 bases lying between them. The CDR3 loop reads CASSTHPQGPPYEQYF. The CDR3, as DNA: TGTGCCAGCAGCACACACCCACAGGGCCCTCCCTACGAGCAGTACTTC.

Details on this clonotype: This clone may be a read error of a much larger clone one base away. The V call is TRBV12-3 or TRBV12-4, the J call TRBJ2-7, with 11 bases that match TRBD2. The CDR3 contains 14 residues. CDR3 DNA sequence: TGTTCCAGCAGTCGACTAGCGGGATACTACGAGCAGTACTTC. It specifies CSSSRLAGYYEQYF.

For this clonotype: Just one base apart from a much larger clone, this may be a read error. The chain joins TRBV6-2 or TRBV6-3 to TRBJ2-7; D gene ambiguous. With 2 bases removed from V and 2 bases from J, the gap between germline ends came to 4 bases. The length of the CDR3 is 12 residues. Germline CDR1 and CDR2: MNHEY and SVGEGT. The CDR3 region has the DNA TGTGCCAGCAGTTACAGTGCCTACGAGCAGTACTTC. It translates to CASSYSAYEQYF.

The CDR3 reads CASSLSGDSSGNTIYF. The CDR3 DNA reads as TGTGCCAGCAGCTTATCAGGGGACAGCTCTGGAAACACCATATATTTT. The chain recombines TRBV7-3 with TRBJ1-3, with 7 bases matching TRBD1. The germline V gene encodes CDR1 SGHTA and CDR2 FQGTGA. The CDR3 is 16 residues long. V lost 2 bases to trimming and J lost 0 bases; unmatched junction nucleotides: 4. Full variable domain (rest looked up from reference TRBV7-3 and TRBJ1-3): GAGVSQTPSNKVTEKGKYVELRCDPISGHTALYWYRQSLGQGPEFLIYFQGTGAADDSGLPNDRFFAVRPEGSVSTLKIQRTERGDSAVYLCASSLSGDSSGNTIYFGEGSWLTVV.

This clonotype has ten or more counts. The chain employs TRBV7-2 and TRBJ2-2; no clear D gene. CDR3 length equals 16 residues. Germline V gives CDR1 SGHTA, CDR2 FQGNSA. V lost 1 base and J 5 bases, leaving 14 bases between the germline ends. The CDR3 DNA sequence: TGTGCCAGCAGCTTAGGACTTCTCGCTCGGACCGGGGAGCTGTTTTTT. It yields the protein CASSLGLLARTGELFF.

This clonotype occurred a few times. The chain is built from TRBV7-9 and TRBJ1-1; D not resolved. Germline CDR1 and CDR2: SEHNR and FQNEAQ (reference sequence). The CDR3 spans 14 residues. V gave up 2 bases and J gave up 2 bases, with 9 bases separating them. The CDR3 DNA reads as TGTGCCAGCAGCTTATGGCCAGCTAACACTGAAGCTTTCTTT. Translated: CASSLWPANTEAFF.

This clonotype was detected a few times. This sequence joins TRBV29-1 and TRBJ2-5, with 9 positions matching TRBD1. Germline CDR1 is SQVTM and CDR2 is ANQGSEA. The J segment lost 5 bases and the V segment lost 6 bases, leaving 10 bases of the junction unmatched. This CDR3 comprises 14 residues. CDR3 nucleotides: TGCAGCGTGGGGGGGACAGGGCTGTGGGAGACCCAGTACTTC. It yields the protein CSVGGTGLWETQYF.

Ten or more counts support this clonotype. Here the CDR3 reads CASKTGLNTGELFF. In DNA, the CDR3 is TGTGCCAGCAAAACGGGACTCAACACCGGGGAGCTGTTTTTT. The chain uses TRBV12-3 or TRBV12-4 and TRBJ2-2; D is perhaps TRBD2 (6 bases). Trimming shortened V by 7 bases and J by 2 bases, and 11 bases separated the two germline ends. CDR3 size: 14 residues.

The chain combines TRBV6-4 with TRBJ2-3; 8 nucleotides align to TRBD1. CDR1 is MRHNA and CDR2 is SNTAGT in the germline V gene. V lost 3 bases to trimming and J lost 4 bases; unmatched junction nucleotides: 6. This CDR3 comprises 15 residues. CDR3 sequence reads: CASSEAGGAPDTQYF. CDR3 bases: TGTGCCAGCAGTGAAGCAGGGGGCGCCCCAGATACGCAGTATTTT.

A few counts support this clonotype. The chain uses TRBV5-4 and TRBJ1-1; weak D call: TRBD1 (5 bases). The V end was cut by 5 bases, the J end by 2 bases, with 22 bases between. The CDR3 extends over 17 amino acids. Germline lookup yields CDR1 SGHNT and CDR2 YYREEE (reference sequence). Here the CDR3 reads CASRGASLRGPNTEAFF. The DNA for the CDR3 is TGTGCCAGCAGGGGTGCGTCATTAAGGGGACCCAACACTGAAGCTTTCTTT.

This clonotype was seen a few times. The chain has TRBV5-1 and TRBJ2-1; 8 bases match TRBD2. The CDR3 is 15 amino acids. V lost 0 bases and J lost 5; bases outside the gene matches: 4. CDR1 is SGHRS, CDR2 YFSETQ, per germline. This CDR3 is CASSLERGNNNEQFF. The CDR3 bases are TGCGCCAGCAGCTTGGAGCGGGGGAACAACAATGAGCAGTTCTTC.